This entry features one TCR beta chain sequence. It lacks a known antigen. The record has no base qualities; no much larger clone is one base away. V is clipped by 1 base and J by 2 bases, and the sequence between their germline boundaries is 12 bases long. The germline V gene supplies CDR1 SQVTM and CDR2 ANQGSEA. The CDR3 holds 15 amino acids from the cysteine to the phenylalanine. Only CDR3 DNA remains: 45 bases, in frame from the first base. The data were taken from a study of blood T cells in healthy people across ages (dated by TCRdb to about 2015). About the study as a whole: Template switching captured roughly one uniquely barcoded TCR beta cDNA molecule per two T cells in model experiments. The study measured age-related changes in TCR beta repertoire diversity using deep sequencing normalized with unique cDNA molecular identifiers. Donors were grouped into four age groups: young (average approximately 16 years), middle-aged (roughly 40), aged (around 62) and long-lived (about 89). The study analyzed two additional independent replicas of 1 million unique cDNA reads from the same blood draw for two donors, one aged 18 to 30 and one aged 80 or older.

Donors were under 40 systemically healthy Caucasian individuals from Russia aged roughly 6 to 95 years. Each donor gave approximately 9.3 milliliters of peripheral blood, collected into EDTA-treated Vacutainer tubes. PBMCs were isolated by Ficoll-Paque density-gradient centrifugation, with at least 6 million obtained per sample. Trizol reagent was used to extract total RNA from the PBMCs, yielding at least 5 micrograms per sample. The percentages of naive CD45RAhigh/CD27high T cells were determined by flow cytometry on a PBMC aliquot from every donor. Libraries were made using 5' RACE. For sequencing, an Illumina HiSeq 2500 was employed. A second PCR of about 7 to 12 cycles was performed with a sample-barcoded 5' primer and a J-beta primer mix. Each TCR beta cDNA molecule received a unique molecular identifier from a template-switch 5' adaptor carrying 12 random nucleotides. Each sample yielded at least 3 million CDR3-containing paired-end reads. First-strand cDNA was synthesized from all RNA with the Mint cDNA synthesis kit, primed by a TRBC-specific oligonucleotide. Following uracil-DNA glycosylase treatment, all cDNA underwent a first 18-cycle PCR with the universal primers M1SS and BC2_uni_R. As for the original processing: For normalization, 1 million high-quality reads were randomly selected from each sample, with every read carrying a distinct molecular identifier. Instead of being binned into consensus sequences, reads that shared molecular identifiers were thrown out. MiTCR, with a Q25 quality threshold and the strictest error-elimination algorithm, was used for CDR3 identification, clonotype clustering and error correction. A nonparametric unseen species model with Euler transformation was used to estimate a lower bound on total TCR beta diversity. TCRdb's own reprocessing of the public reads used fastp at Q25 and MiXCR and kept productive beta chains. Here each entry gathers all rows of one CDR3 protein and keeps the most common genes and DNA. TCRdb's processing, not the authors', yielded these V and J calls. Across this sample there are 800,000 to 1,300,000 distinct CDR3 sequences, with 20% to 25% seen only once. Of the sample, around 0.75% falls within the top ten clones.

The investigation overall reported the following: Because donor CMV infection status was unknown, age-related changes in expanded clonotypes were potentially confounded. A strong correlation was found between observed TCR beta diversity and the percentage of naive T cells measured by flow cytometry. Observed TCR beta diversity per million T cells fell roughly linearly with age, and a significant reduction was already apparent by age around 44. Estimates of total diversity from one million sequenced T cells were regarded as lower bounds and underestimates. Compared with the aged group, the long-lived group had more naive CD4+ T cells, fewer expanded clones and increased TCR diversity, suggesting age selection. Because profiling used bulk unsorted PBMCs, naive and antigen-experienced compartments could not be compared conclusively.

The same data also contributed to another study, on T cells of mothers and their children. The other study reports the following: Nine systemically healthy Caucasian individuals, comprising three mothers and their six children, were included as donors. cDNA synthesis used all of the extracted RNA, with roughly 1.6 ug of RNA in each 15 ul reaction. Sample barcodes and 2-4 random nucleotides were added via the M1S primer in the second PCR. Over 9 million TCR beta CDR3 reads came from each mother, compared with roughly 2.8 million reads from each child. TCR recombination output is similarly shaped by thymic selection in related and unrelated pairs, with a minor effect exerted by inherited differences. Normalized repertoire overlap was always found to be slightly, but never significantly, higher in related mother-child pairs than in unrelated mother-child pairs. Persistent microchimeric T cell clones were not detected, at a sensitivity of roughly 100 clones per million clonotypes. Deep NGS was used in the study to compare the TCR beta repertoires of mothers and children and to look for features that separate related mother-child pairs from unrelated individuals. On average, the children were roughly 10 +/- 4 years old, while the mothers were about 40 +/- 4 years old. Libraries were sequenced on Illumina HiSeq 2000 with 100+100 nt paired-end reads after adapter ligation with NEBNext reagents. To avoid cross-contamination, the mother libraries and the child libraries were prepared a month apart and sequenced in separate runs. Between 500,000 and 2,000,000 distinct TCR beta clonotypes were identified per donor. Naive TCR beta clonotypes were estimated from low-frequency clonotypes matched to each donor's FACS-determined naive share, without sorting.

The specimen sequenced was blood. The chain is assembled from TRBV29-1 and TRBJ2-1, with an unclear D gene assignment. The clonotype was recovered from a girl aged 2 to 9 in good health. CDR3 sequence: CSVEGTSVAYNEQFF. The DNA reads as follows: TGCAGCGTTGAAGGTACAAGCGTAGCCTACAATGAGCAGTTCTTC.